This T cell receptor beta chain was retrieved from a study of cytomegalovirus exposure and HLA in healthy donors. Study-level points and caveats: Cytomegalovirus-associated TCR beta chains were listed, numbering approximately 150. Rarity held for most TCR sequences, but there were some public TCRs that occurred in many donors.

With respect to this clone: As yet, its antigen is unknown.

CDR1 and CDR2 (germline): KGHSH, LQKENI. Trimming cost V 0 bases and J 1 base, with 3 bases left between them. The CDR3 is made up of 13 amino acids. In the PCR, 60 Vbeta and 13 Jbeta primers were used. Sequencing was performed with immunoSEQ multiplex PCR; in TCRdb, only in-frame clones are kept and a portion is missing. The sample records some 170,000 clones, roughly 80% being singletons. V and J are TRBV18 and TRBJ1-1; D ambiguous. What was sequenced was PBMCs. The sequence derives from a woman in her twenties or thirties in good health and CMV-seropositive. CDR3 loop: CASSPPQNTEAFF. The CDR3 DNA is TGTGCCAGCTCACCACCACAGAACACTGAAGCTTTCTTT.